This T cell receptor (beta chain) derives from a study of T cell responses to AZD1222 COVID-19 vaccine. Regarding the study as a whole: Epitopes outside B.1.351 and B.1.1.7 mutated regions reportedly drew nearly half of spike TCRs. Every sample of the repertoires postdated the peak T cell response.

With 0 bases removed from V and 5 bases from J, the gap between germline ends came to 11 bases. The CDR3 loop spans 15 amino acids. In germline, CDR1 is SGHRS, CDR2 YFSETQ. About this clone: Its antigen is still unknown.

Some clones are missing from TCRdb's copy, which holds only in-frame ones; the method was immunoSEQ multiplex PCR. The table shows 99,000 or so clones, with 93% occurring only once. This material consisted of peripheral blood, taken on day 0 of AZD1222 vaccination. The chain links TRBV5-1 to TRBJ1-4; the D is unclear. The receptor was isolated from an adult in good health. CDR3 DNA: TGCGCCAGCAGCTTGGCCCTTGGAGTAAATGAAAAACTGTTTTTT. Translated, it gives CASSLALGVNEKLFF.